This is a list of T cell receptor beta chains from one sample in a study of a mutant IDH1 vaccine in newly diagnosed glioma. Data came from immunoSEQ multiplex PCR; TCRdb stores just in-frame clones and leaves some out. The data hold about 38,000 clones, with about 73% observed a single time. Sequencing was performed on PBMCs, taken from a glioma patient treated with radiotherapy, temozolomide or both. The receptors stem from a man aged 35 to 55 with glioma. Some clones in this sample may be carry-over from other donors' samples. Each CDR3 is given with its conserved first and last residue. D genes are given only for firm matches. Where a row states a size, it is once, few, many or the class of an expanded clone; other rows omit it.

TRBJ1-2 | TRBV29-1 | - | - | TGCAGCGTTGAAGGGACATCATATGGCTACACCTTC | CSVEGTSYGYTF
TRBJ1-1 | TRBV6-5 | - | - | TGTGCCAGCAGTGCAGTTCAGAACACTGAAGCTTTCTTT | CASSAVQNTEAFF
TRBJ1-1 | TRBV11-3 | - | - | TGTGCCAGCAGCGCTGGGACGCAGGACACTGAAGCTTTCTTT | CASSAGTQDTEAFF
TRBJ1-1 | TRBV2 | - | medium-sized | TGTGCCAGCAGTGTTGGGGGTGAAGCTTTCTTT | CASSVGGEAFF
TRBJ2-7 | TRBV5-1 | TRBD2 | - | TGCGCCAGCAGCTTTTCCGGGGGGGCCTACGAGCAGTACTTC | CASSFSGGAYEQYF
TRBJ1-1 | TRBV19 | - | - | TGTGCCAGTAGTATATCTACCGGGACCACCAACACTGAAGCTTTCTTT | CASSISTGTTNTEAFF
TRBJ1-1 | TRBV19 | - | - | TGTGCCAGTACCCCCAGGGGAGGCACTGAAGCTTTCTTT | CASTPRGGTEAFF
TRBJ2-7 | TRBV6-5 | TRBD1 | - | TGTGCCAGCAGATACACAGGGGAAGACGAGCAGTACTTC | CASRYTGEDEQYF
TRBJ2-1 | TRBV10-3 | TRBD2 | - | TGTGCCATCAGTGAGCCTTTGGGACTAGCGGGGGGGGCGGGTCTCAATGAGCAGTTCTTC | CAISEPLGLAGGAGLNEQFF
TRBJ2-1 | TRBV30 | - | - | TGTGCCTGGAGGATCCGTTACAATGAGCAGTTCTTC | CAWRIRYNEQFF
TRBJ1-2 | TRBV4-1 | - | few | TGCGCCAGCAGCCACCCTTTCACTACTAACTATGGCTACACCTTC | CASSHPFTTNYGYTF
TRBJ1-3 | TRBV7-2 | - | few | TGTGCCAGCAGCCTGGGTCCTGGAAACACCATATATTTT | CASSLGPGNTIYF
TRBJ1-1 | TRBV14 | TRBD1 | - | TGTGCCAGCAGCTTCGCAGGGGGGACTGAAGCTTTCTTT | CASSFAGGTEAFF
TRBJ1-1 | TRBV19 | TRBD1 | once | TGTGCCAGTAGTATAACCCCTCGTGACAGGGTATTTTGGATCACTGAAGCTTTCTTT | CASSITPRDRVFWITEAFF
TRBJ1-4 | TRBV20-1 | - | - | TGCAGTGCTTTCCTTTCCGAAAAACTGTTTTTT | CSAFLSEKLFF
TRBJ1-2 | TRBV6-5 | TRBD1 | - | TGTGCCAGCAGTTCCTCGACAGGGATGCCCTATGGCTACACCTTC | CASSSSTGMPYGYTF
TRBJ2-5 | TRBV10-3 | TRBD2 | few | TGTGCCGCCTCCGGAGGAGCTAGCGGGGAAGAGACCCAGTACTTC | CAASGGASGEETQYF
TRBJ2-7 | TRBV2 | - | few | TGTGCCAGCAGTGGAGTTTTTTCCTACGAGCAGTACTTC | CASSGVFSYEQYF
TRBJ1-2 | TRBV7-2 | TRBD1 | medium-sized | TGTGCCAGCACCAGGGGGGGAATGACTTATGGCTACACCTTC | CASTRGGMTYGYTF
TRBJ1-2 | TRBV6-1 | TRBD1 | - | TGTGCCAGCAGTCCACGGACAGGCTACGGCTATGGCTACACCTTC | CASSPRTGYGYGYTF
TRBJ1-2 | TRBV5-4 | - | once | TGTGCCAGCAGCCGAGCCCAGGGTGTGTCTAACTATGGCTACACCTTC | CASSRAQGVSNYGYTF
TRBJ2-5 | TRBV4-1 | TRBD2 | medium-sized | TGCGCCAGCAGCCAAAAAGGGGGGGGACTAGCGGAGACCCAGTACTTC | CASSQKGGGLAETQYF
TRBJ2-5 | TRBV5-5 | - | - | TGTGCCAGCAGCTTCGGAACCCAAGAGACCCAGTACTTC | CASSFGTQETQYF
TRBJ2-7 | TRBV21-1 | - | - | TGTGCCAGCAGCAGCCCTCCTCGGGACAGGGGGCGGTACGAGCAGTACTTC | CASSSPPRDRGRYEQYF